This T cell receptor beta chain was retrieved from a study of T-cell reconstitution after alpha-beta-depleted transplantation in children. General study findings and limits: Fresh T-cell production supplied most of the T-cell counts and diversity seen one year after transplant.

Researchers prepared the TCRbeta library using unique molecular identifiers, the study reports. MiXCR, run by TCRdb on the PCR reads, gives a single entry per CDR3 protein. The profile covers some 440,000 distinct CDR3 sequences, with 15% to 20% appearing a single time and 29% taken by the ten largest. This clonotype showed up just a few times. Its target is unknown. The CDR3 is 13 amino acids. Germline CDR1 SGHTS, CDR2 YDEGEE. V shed 4 bases and J 14 bases; nucleotides not matched to a gene: 12. The material sequenced was PBMCs, mostly from graft donor cells, taken 360 days after TCRalphabeta/CD19-depleted stem cell transplant. The V gene is TRBV5-8, the J gene TRBJ1-2, with 9 bases lining up with TRBD1. The origin of this receptor is a boy less than two years old who had a stem cell transplant for Wiskott-Aldrich syndrome, so the T cells may come from the graft donor. The CDR3, as DNA: TGTGCCAGCAGCCACCGACTCACAGGGGGCAGGACCTTC. It is translated as CASSHRLTGGRTF. The whole variable domain, filled in from reference TRBV5-8 and TRBJ1-2, reads EAGVTQSPTHLIKTRGQQATLRCSPISGHTSVYWYQQALGLGLQFLLWYDEGEERNRGNFPPRFSGRQFPNYSSELNVNALELEDSALYLCASSHRLTGGRTFGSGTRLTVV.